A single sample gave rise to the 20 T cell receptor beta chains below, sequenced in a study of CD8 T cells in Susac syndrome. Reverse transcription of roughly 0.45 to 1 ug RNA was carried out with random hexamers. TCRdb fed the immunoSEQ multiplex PCR reads into MiXCR, producing one record per CDR3 protein. The sample carries roughly 47,000 distinct CDR3 sequences, roughly 92% recorded once. The specimen was CD8+ T cells from PBMCs. The receptors shown here come from a human donor in good health.

V and J are TRBV6-1 and TRBJ2-7, with a possible D match to TRBD2 (5 bases). Germline assignment: CDR1 MNHNS and CDR2 SASEGT. This CDR3 has 19 residues. Trimming removed 0 bases from V and 1 base from J, with 22 bases in between. The CDR3 bases are TGTGCCAGCAGTGAAGCACTAACACATCTGCGGGCCCTTTCCTACGAGCAGTACTTC. This sequence encodes CASSEALTHLRALSYEQYF.

The V and J genes are TRBV20-1 and TRBJ2-7; 9 bases are a match to TRBD2. Germline V CDR1 and CDR2: DFQATT, SNEGSKA (reference sequence). This CDR3 has 16 amino acids. V lost 4 bases to trimming and J lost 7 bases; unmatched junction nucleotides: 17. The DNA of the CDR3 is TGCAGTGCTAAGCAGCCTCCGGGACTAGCCCTAGAAGAGCAGTACTTC. This sequence encodes CSAKQPPGLALEEQYF.

The V and J genes are TRBV4-1 and TRBJ2-4; perhaps TRBD2 as D (5 bases). Trimming stripped 8 bases from V and 13 bases from J, with 18 bases between. Germline V gives CDR1 MGHRA, CDR2 YSYEKL. This CDR3 comprises 12 residues. CDR3 nucleotides: TGCGCCAGCGCCGAAGGAGGCCCCACCCAGTACTTC. It is translated as CASAEGGPTQYF.

The rearrangement links TRBV27 to TRBJ2-5; the match to TRBD2 covers 12 bases. Germline lookup yields CDR1 MNHEY and CDR2 SMNVEV (reference sequence). V shed 6 bases and J 4 bases; nucleotides not matched to a gene: 12. This CDR3 is 17 amino acids long. In nucleotides, the CDR3 is TGTGCCAGCAGCTCCCTCAGGGCTAGCGGGAGGGTAGAGACCCAGTACTTC. It is translated as CASSSLRASGRVETQYF.

The gene calls are TRBV19 and TRBJ2-1; TRBD2 agrees at 8 bases. After removal of 3 bases from V and 2 bases from J, the junction contained 6 bases not matched to a gene. The CDR3 length is 16 residues. Per the germline V gene, CDR1 is LNHDA and CDR2 is SQIVND (reference sequence). The CDR3 DNA sequence: TGTGCCAGTAGTATCTCCGGGAGGGCCCCCTACAATGAGCAGTTCTTC. Amino acid sequence: CASSISGRAPYNEQFF.

The gene calls are TRBV12-3 or TRBV12-4 and TRBJ1-1; D may be TRBD1 (6 bases). The CDR3 has 12 amino acids. V was clipped by 6 bases and J by 7 bases, with 12 bases between them. The CDR3 sequence: CASRPDRNEAFF. In DNA form, the CDR3 reads TGTGCCAGCAGACCTGACAGGAATGAAGCTTTCTTT.

The chain links TRBV7-9 to TRBJ2-7; D might be TRBD2 (5 bases). CDR1 and CDR2 from the germline V gene are SEHNR and FQNEAQ (reference sequence). The CDR3 loop spans 15 amino acids. The V end lost 1 base, the J end lost 3 bases, and 13 bases lay between the germline ends. CDR3 residues: CASSLVNGKSYEQYF. DNA for the CDR3: TGTGCCAGCAGCTTAGTAAACGGGAAAAGCTACGAGCAGTACTTC.

The rearrangement links TRBV9 to TRBJ2-3; 12 bases map to TRBD2. The CDR3 runs 14 residues. V was clipped by 3 bases and J by 4 bases; unmatched bases: 0. Germline V lookup: CDR1 SGDLS, CDR2 YYNGEE. The CDR3, as DNA: TGTGCCAGCAGCGCTAGCGGGAGGGCAGATACGCAGTATTTT. Its protein is CASSASGRADTQYF. The full variable domain, rest sourced from reference TRBV9 and TRBJ2-3, is DSGVTQTPKHLITATGQRVTLRCSPRSGDLSVYWYQQSLDQGLQFLIQYYNGEERAKGNILERFSAQQFPDLHSELNLSSLELGDSALYFCASSASGRADTQYFGPGTRLTVL.

V usage is TRBV7-9 and J usage is TRBJ2-1, with 8 bases fitting TRBD2. The CDR3 is made up of 16 amino acids. Germline CDR1 and CDR2: SEHNR and FQNEAQ (reference sequence). The ends lost 4 bases at V and 8 bases at J; junction bases unmatched: 13. CDR3 sequence (DNA): TGTGCCAGCAGCTCACTAATCGGGAGGGTTATCTATGAGCAGTTCTTC. Its translation is CASSSLIGRVIYEQFF.

The rearrangement links TRBV12-5 to TRBJ2-7; D gene ambiguous. Trimming shortened V by 7 bases and J by 3 bases, and 10 bases separated the two germline ends. From germline, CDR1 is LGHNT and CDR2 FRNRAP. The CDR3 extends over 12 amino acids. The CDR3 DNA reads as TGTGCTAGTGTCTTGGACGGCTACGAGCAGTACTTC. The encoded protein is CASVLDGYEQYF.

This sequence joins TRBV12-3 or TRBV12-4 and TRBJ2-1, with 10 bases matching TRBD2. CDR3 length: 18 amino acids. Trimming cost V 5 bases and J 0 bases; bases outside gene matches: 10. DNA of the CDR3: TGTGCCAGCAGTCCCGGGACTAGCGACGTTAGCTCCTACAATGAGCAGTTCTTC. Translation gives CASSPGTSDVSSYNEQFF.

The gene calls are TRBV7-7 and TRBJ2-5, with TRBD2 matching over 10 bases. Germline V gene sequence: CDR1 SSHAT, CDR2 FNYEAQ (reference sequence). The CDR3 covers 17 residues. Trimming took 1 base from V and 1 from J; bases not matched to a gene: 6. The CDR3 coding sequence is TGTGCCAGCAGCTTAGGCGGTAGCGGGGGGATCCAAGAGACCCAGTACTTC. Translating gives CASSLGGSGGIQETQYF.

A single count supports this clonotype. This chain links TRBV6-2 or TRBV6-3 with TRBJ2-5; TRBD2 agrees at 11 bases. CDR3 length: 16 amino acids. Germline trimming cut 7 bases from V and 0 bases from J; bases unmatched to any gene: 7. The germline gives CDR1 MNHEY, CDR2 SVGEGT. The CDR3 region is CASTAPLAGDQETQYF. Here the CDR3 DNA reads TGTGCCAGCACTGCCCCACTAGCGGGGGACCAAGAGACCCAGTACTTC.

The genes are TRBV27 and TRBJ2-7, with 7 bases identical to TRBD1. Germline values: CDR1 MNHEY, CDR2 SMNVEV (reference sequence). The V segment lost 6 bases and the J segment 2 bases; nucleotides outside the gene matches: 10. This CDR3 contains 15 residues. Here the CDR3 reads CASSVGAGGPYEQYF. CDR3 nucleotide sequence: TGTGCCAGCAGCGTGGGGGCAGGGGGACCCTACGAGCAGTACTTC.

The chain employs TRBV9 and TRBJ2-3, with D possibly called TRBD1 or TRBD2 (5 bases each). The ends were cut back, 4 bases at V and 0 bases at J, with 12 bases in the middle. The CDR3 spans 15 residues. Germline V gene data show CDR1 as SGDLS and CDR2 as YYNGEE. The CDR3 loop is CASSPGRVSTDTQYF. The CDR3, as DNA: TGTGCCAGCAGCCCAGGGAGAGTTAGCACAGATACGCAGTATTTT.

The CDR3 coding sequence is TGTGCCAGCAGCTTCCGCCCCCGTAGCGTCTCCTACGAGCAGTACTTC. As protein: CASSFRPRSVSYEQYF. V gene TRBV6-2 or TRBV6-3 combines with J gene TRBJ2-7; D might be TRBD2 (5 bases). V was cut by 6 bases and J by 0 bases, with 18 bases left in between. The CDR3 is made up of 16 amino acids. From germline, CDR1 is MNHEY and CDR2 SVGEGT.

The genes are TRBV12-3 or TRBV12-4 and TRBJ1-1; D remains unclear. The CDR3 has 16 amino acids. The ends were cut back, 3 bases at V and 3 bases at J, with 17 bases in the middle. The CDR3: CASSFSPTAFDTEAFF. CDR3 coding DNA: TGTGCCAGCAGTTTCTCCCCGACTGCATTCGACACTGAAGCTTTCTTT.

This chain joins TRBV2 and TRBJ2-7; TRBD1 might be the D (6 bases). The CDR3 has 12 residues. Trimming removed 6 bases from V and 6 bases from J, with 12 bases in between. Germline V CDR1 and CDR2: SNHLY, FYNNEI. CDR3 protein: CASRGIGGEQYF. The CDR3 coding sequence is TGTGCCAGCAGAGGGATAGGGGGCGAGCAGTACTTC. The full variable domain, with the rest looked up from reference TRBV2 and TRBJ2-7, is EPEVTQTPSHQVTQMGQEVILRCVPISNHLYFYWYRQILGQKVEFLVSFYNNEISEKSEIFDDQFSVERPDGSNFTLKIRSTKLEDSAMYFCASRGIGGEQYFGPGTRLTVT.

The J gene is TRBJ2-5, the V gene TRBV29-1, with D possibly being TRBD1 (6 bases). The CDR3 runs to 14 residues. In germline, CDR1 is SQVTM, CDR2 ANQGSEA. Trimming cost V 5 bases and J 2 bases, with 15 bases left between them. The CDR3, as DNA: TGCAGCGTTCCCACAGGGCCTTCTCAAGAGACCCAGTACTTC. It specifies CSVPTGPSQETQYF.

This clonotype was detected once. This chain's CDR3 is CSVQWDYEQYF. CDR3 in DNA: TGCAGCGTCCAGTGGGACTACGAGCAGTACTTC. The V call is TRBV29-1, the J call TRBJ2-7, with unresolved D. The CDR3 totals 11 residues. CDR1 SQVTM and CDR2 ANQGSEA come from the germline V gene. The germline V and J ends were trimmed by 6 bases and 3 bases, with 9 bases remaining between them.